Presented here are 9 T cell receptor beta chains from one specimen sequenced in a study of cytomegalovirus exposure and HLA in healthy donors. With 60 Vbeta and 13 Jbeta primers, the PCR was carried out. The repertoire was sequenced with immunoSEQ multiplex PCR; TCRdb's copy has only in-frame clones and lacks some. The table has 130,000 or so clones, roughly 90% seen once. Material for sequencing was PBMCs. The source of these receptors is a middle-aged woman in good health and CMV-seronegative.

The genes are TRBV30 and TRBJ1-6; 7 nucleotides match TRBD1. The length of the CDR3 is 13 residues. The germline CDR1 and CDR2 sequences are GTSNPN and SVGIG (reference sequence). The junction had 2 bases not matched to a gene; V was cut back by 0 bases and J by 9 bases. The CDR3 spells CAWSVAGGSPLHF. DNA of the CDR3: TGTGCCTGGAGTGTGGCAGGGGGTTCACCCCTCCACTTT.

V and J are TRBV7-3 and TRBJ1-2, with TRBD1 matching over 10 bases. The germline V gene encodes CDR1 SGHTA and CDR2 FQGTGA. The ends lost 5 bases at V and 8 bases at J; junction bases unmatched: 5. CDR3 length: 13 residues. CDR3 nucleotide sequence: TGTGCCAGCAGCCCCGGACAGGGGGAAGGCTACACCTTC. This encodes CASSPGQGEGYTF.

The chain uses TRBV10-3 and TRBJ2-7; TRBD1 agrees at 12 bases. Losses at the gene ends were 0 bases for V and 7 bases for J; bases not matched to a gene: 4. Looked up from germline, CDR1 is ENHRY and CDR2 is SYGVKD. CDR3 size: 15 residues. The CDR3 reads CAISESGQGAKEQYF. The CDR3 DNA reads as TGTGCCATCAGTGAGTCGGGACAGGGGGCGAAGGAGCAGTACTTC.

The CDR3 protein is CASSYGSSGVVWGQYF. CDR3 sequence (DNA): TGTGCCAGCAGTTACGGGTCTAGCGGGGTCGTCTGGGGGCAGTATTTT. The chain couples TRBV6-5 to TRBJ2-3, with 9 bases that match TRBD2. V trimming: 2 bases; J trimming: 11 bases; junction bases outside the gene matches: 14. Germline CDR1 and CDR2: MNHEY and SVGAGI. The CDR3 spans 16 residues.

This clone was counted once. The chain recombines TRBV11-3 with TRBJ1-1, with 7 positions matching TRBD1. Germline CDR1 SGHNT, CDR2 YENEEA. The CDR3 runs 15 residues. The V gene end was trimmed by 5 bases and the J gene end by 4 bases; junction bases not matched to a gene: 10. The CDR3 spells CASSVRQGEATEAFF. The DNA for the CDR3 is TGTGCCAGCAGCGTAAGACAGGGCGAGGCCACTGAAGCTTTCTTT.

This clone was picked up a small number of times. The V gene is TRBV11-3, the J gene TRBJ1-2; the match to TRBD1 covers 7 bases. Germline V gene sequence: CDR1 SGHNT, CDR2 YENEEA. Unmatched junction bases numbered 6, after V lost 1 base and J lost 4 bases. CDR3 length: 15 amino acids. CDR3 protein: CASSLVTGSFYGYTF. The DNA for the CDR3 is TGTGCCAGCAGCTTAGTGACAGGGAGTTTCTATGGCTACACCTTC.

This CDR3 is CASSDLVNGYTF. The CDR3 region has the DNA TGTGCCAGCAGCGATCTAGTTAATGGCTACACCTTC. The chain links TRBV5-6 to TRBJ1-2; no clear D. Germline V gene data show CDR1 as SGHDT and CDR2 as YYEEEE. This CDR3 has 12 amino acids. The ends were cut back, 4 bases at V and 6 bases at J, with 10 bases in the middle.

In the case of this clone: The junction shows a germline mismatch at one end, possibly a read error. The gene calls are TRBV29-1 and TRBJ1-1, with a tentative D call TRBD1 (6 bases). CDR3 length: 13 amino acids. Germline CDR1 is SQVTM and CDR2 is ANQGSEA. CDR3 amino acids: CSFEAQGNTEAFF. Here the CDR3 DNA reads TGCAGCTTTGAAGCACAGGGAAACACTGAAGCTTTCTTT.

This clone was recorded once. In DNA, the CDR3 is TGTGCCAGCAGCGTAGCGGGAGGGCCTTTGTACGAGCAGTACTTC. Encoded protein: CASSVAGGPLYEQYF. The rearrangement links TRBV9 to TRBJ2-7; 8 bases are shared with TRBD2. The J segment lost 4 bases and the V segment lost 0 bases, leaving 6 bases of the junction unmatched. Germline CDR1 SGDLS, CDR2 YYNGEE. The CDR3 runs 15 residues.